Listed below are T cell receptor beta chains from one sample, sequenced in a study of cytotoxic CD8 clonotypes in ibrutinib-treated CLL. TCRdb keeps only in-frame clones here, not all; method: immunoSEQ multiplex PCR. Here the sample spans tens of thousands of clones, roughly 80% being singletons. The sequenced sample was PBMCs, obtained after 24 months of ibrutinib treatment. The source of these receptors is a human donor with chronic lymphocytic leukemia. CDR3s include the opening cysteine and the closing phenylalanine or tryptophan. A D gene is named only where the DNA matches it firmly. Clone size is shown for a subset of rows, as once, few, many or a class of expanded clone.

abundance,v_gene,d_gene,j_gene,CDR3nt,CDR3aa
.,TRBV7-9,.,TRBJ2-7,TGTGCCAGCAGCACCCCTCCGGCGGTCATACTCTCCTACGAGCAGTACTTC,CASSTPPAVILSYEQYF
.,TRBV7-9,TRBD2,TRBJ2-5,TGTGCCAGCAGCAAGACTAGCGCGGCTCGGGAGACCCAGTACTTC,CASSKTSAARETQYF
.,TRBV27,.,TRBJ1-1,TGTGCCAGCAGTTTATCGTGGGCGGTAATGAACACTGAAGCTTTCTTT,CASSLSWAVMNTEAFF
.,TRBV18,.,TRBJ1-3,TGTGCCAGCTCACCAACGGGAAGCTCTGGAAACACCATATATTTT,CASSPTGSSGNTIYF
.,TRBV2,TRBD1,TRBJ2-7,TGTGCCAGCAGCGCAGGGGGCAGAGACGAGCAGTACTTC,CASSAGGRDEQYF
.,TRBV6-1,.,TRBJ2-1,TGTGCCACCAAAGGCGCAGGGGCGGTCGATGAGCAGTTCTTC,CATKGAGAVDEQFF
.,TRBV9,TRBD1,TRBJ2-5,TGTGCCAGCAGCTTGAGACAGGGGAGGCAAGAGACCCAGTACTTC,CASSLRQGRQETQYF
.,TRBV18,.,TRBJ1-1,TGTGCCAGCTCACCATCCGGGCAGCACACTGAAGCTTTCTTT,CASSPSGQHTEAFF
few,TRBV15,.,TRBJ1-1,TGTGCCACCAGCAGAGATAGGGAGGCCACTGAAGCTTTCTTT,CATSRDREATEAFF
.,TRBV9,.,TRBJ2-3,TGTGCCAGCAGCGTAGCTTTAAGCACAGATACGCAGTATTTT,CASSVALSTDTQYF
.,TRBV6-6,.,TRBJ1-3,TGTGCCAGCAAACCGAGCGCCCTCTCGTCTGGAAACACCATATATTTT,CASKPSALSSGNTIYF
.,TRBV19,.,TRBJ2-1,TGTGCCAGTAGTAAGTTTACCAATGAGCAGTTCTTC,CASSKFTNEQFF
.,TRBV27,.,TRBJ1-2,TGTGCCAGCAGTTTATCGGTCTCGGGGGGCGCCTCTGGCTATGGCTACACCTTC,CASSLSVSGGASGYGYTF
.,TRBV27,.,TRBJ1-1,TGTGCCAGCAGTTTATGGGGGATGAACACTGAAGCTTTCTTT,CASSLWGMNTEAFF
.,TRBV18,.,TRBJ2-7,TGTGCCAGCTCACCACCGGTGCAGGTATTTGAGCAGTACTTC,CASSPPVQVFEQYF
.,TRBV11-2,.,TRBJ2-1,TGTGCCAGCAGCTTAGCGGGAGCTTCGGTTGAGCAGTTCTTC,CASSLAGASVEQFF
.,TRBV5-1,.,TRBJ2-2,TGCGCCAGCAGCCTTCACGGACCGGCCTCCGGGGAGCTGTTTTTT,CASSLHGPASGELFF
.,TRBV5-4,.,TRBJ2-3,TGTGCCAGCAGCTTAAATAGTGGCACAGATACGCAGTATTTT,CASSLNSGTDTQYF
.,TRBV6-1,TRBD2,TRBJ2-5,TGTGCCAGCACGGGGGGGAGGGGTTACCAAGAGACCCAGTACTTC,CASTGGRGYQETQYF
.,TRBV5-1,.,TRBJ1-4,TGCGCCAGCAGCTTGGTCGGGGAGGGGAGTGAAAAACTGTTTTTT,CASSLVGEGSEKLFF
few,TRBV9,.,TRBJ2-3,TGTGCCAGCAGTCCGGACAGCACAGATACGCAGTATTTT,CASSPDSTDTQYF
.,TRBV5-1,TRBD1,TRBJ2-7,TGCGCCAGCAGCTTGAGGCCCTCGGGACAGGTGCCCAAAATCACCTACGAGCAGTACTTC,CASSLRPSGQVPKITYEQYF
.,TRBV7-7,TRBD2,TRBJ2-5,TGTGCCAGCAGCCCCCGGGCGGGGGGACCAAGTTTCCAAGAGACCCAGTACTTC,CASSPRAGGPSFQETQYF
.,TRBV7-2,TRBD1,TRBJ1-2,TGTGCCAGCAGCACCGACAGGGTCAATGGCTACACCTTC,CASSTDRVNGYTF
once,TRBV5-6,.,TRBJ2-1,TGTGCCAGCAGCTTGGACAATGAGCAGTTCTTC,CASSLDNEQFF
.,TRBV11-2,TRBD2,TRBJ2-5,TGTGCCAGCAGCTTAGGGGTTAGCGGGAGTCAGGAGACCCAGTACTTC,CASSLGVSGSQETQYF
once,TRBV5-1,TRBD2,TRBJ2-7,TGCGCCAGCAGCCCCGGGACTAGCTCCTACGAGCAGTACTTC,CASSPGTSSYEQYF
.,TRBV7-8,.,TRBJ2-7,TGTGCCAGCAGCCTCCTGGATAGCGGACTCTACGAGCAGTACTTC,CASSLLDSGLYEQYF
.,TRBV7-9,TRBD2,TRBJ2-3,TGTGCCAGCAGCTTAGTCCTAGCGGGAGGGGTATCGACAGATACGCAGTATTTT,CASSLVLAGGVSTDTQYF
once,TRBV4-3,.,TRBJ2-7,TGCGCCAGCAGCCGCGGGACAGCCGATTACGAGCAGTACTTC,CASSRGTADYEQYF
.,TRBV4-1,.,TRBJ2-2,TGCGCCAGCAGCCAAGATGACCCCTTGCAGGGACTGAACACCGGGGAGCTGTTTTTT,CASSQDDPLQGLNTGELFF
.,TRBV15,TRBD1,TRBJ1-5,TGTGCCACCAGCAGGGACAGGGGTGGCGGCAATCAGCCCCAGCATTTT,CATSRDRGGGNQPQHF
.,TRBV7-6,TRBD2,TRBJ2-1,TGTGCCAGCAGCTACCACGGGGGACTAGCGGGGGCTGAGCAGTTCTTC,CASSYHGGLAGAEQFF
.,TRBV19,.,TRBJ2-5,TGTGCCAGTAGTCCGAGTTCGGGAACCCAGTACTTC,CASSPSSGTQYF
.,TRBV18,.,TRBJ2-5,TGTGCCAGCTCACAGGGCTTTAGGGAGACCCAGTACTTC,CASSQGFRETQYF
few,TRBV6-1,.,TRBJ2-2,TGTGCCAGCAAGGAGGACTTCCCCGGGGAGCTGTTTTTT,CASKEDFPGELFF
once,TRBV4-2,.,TRBJ1-5,TGTGCCAGCAGCCAAGAGCCTTATCGGCCCCAGCATTTT,CASSQEPYRPQHF
.,TRBV19,TRBD1,TRBJ2-2,TGTGCCAGTAGTATTCAACAGGGGTTCACCGGGGAGCTGTTTTTT,CASSIQQGFTGELFF
few,TRBV7-3,TRBD2,TRBJ2-1,TGTGCCAGCAGCTCGACTAGCGCGCAGACCTACAATGAGCAGTTCTTC,CASSSTSAQTYNEQFF
.,TRBV19,.,TRBJ1-1,TGTGCCAGTAGTAACAGGGAAGGGAACACTGAAGCTTTCTTT,CASSNREGNTEAFF
.,TRBV19,.,TRBJ1-2,TGTGCCAGTAGTATTAATCCGAACTATGGCTACACCTTC,CASSINPNYGYTF
large,TRBV4-3,TRBD1,TRBJ1-2,TGCGCCAGCAGCCACAGACAGGGGGTCGGGTATGGCTACACCTTC,CASSHRQGVGYGYTF
.,TRBV6-1,TRBD1,TRBJ1-1,TGTGCCAGCAGTCCGAACAGGGGTAACACTGAAGCTTTCTTT,CASSPNRGNTEAFF
.,TRBV7-9,TRBD1,TRBJ2-7,TGTGCCAGCAGCTCACGGACAGGGGGCTACGAGCAGTACTTC,CASSSRTGGYEQYF
.,TRBV28,TRBD2,TRBJ2-3,TGTGCCACCGAGCGGGGGAGCGGGAGGGGGTCAGATACGCAGTATTTT,CATERGSGRGSDTQYF
.,TRBV11-1,TRBD2,TRBJ2-3,TGTGCCAGCAGCCGAGCGGGAGGGCCGAGTAGGCAGTATTTT,CASSRAGGPSRQYF
.,TRBV28,.,TRBJ1-3,TGTGCCAGCAGTTCTATCCGCCCAGGCCCCGGAAACACCATATATTTT,CASSSIRPGPGNTIYF
.,TRBV2,.,TRBJ2-7,TGTGCCAGCAATGGCGAAATGGGGCAGGACAACTACGAGCAGTACTTC,CASNGEMGQDNYEQYF
.,TRBV7-9,TRBD1,TRBJ1-4,TGTGCCAGCAGCTTGGGACAGGGGGCGCAGGAAAAACTGTTTTTT,CASSLGQGAQEKLFF
.,TRBV19,.,TRBJ1-1,TGTGCCAGTAGTCTTGAGACAGGTACTGAAGCTTTCTTT,CASSLETGTEAFF
.,TRBV2,.,TRBJ1-2,TGTGCCAGCAGTGAAGGTCGGGGGGCACAAAACTATGGCTACACCTTC,CASSEGRGAQNYGYTF
once,TRBV12-1,.,TRBJ2-1,TGTGCCAGCAGCCTACCACGTTCCCCGTATGAGCAGTTCTTC,CASSLPRSPYEQFF
.,TRBV10-3,.,TRBJ2-7,TGTGCCATCAGCGACAGACCCTACGAGCAGTACTTC,CAISDRPYEQYF